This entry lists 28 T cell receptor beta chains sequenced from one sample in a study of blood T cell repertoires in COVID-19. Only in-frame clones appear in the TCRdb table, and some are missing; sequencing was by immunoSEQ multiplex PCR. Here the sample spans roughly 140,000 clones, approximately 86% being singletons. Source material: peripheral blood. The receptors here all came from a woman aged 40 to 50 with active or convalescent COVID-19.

DNA for the CDR3: TGTGCCAGCAGCTTGGGAGCCAATGAGCAGTTCTTC. Translation gives CASSLGANEQFF. The chain carries TRBV7-9 and TRBJ2-1; tentatively, D is TRBD2 (5 bases). Germline CDR1 SEHNR, CDR2 FQNEAQ (reference sequence). V lost 3 bases and J lost 6, with 6 bases in between. This CDR3 has 12 amino acids.

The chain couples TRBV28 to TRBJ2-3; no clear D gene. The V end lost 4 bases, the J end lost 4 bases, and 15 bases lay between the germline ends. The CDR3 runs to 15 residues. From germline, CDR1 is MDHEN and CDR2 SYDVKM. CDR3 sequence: CASSSVLILADTQYF. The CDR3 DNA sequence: TGTGCCAGCAGTTCGGTCCTCATTCTGGCAGATACGCAGTATTTT.

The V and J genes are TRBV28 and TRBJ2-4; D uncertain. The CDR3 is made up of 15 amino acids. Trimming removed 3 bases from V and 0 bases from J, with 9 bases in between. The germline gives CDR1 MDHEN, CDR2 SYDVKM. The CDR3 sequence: CASSLRSLAKNIQYF. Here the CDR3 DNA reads TGTGCCAGCAGTTTGAGAAGCCTAGCCAAAAACATTCAGTACTTC.

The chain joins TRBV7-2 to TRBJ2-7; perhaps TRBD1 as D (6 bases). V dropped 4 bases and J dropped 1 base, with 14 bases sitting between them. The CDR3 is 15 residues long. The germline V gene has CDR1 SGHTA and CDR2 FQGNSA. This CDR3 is CASSSQGGRSYEQYF. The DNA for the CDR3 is TGTGCCAGCAGCTCACAGGGTGGTAGGTCCTACGAGCAGTACTTC.

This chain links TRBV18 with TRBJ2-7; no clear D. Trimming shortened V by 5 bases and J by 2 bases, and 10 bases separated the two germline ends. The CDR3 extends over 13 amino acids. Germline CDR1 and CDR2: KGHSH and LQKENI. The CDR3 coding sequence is TGTGCCAGCTCAATATCGGCGGCCTACGAGCAGTACTTC. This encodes CASSISAAYEQYF.

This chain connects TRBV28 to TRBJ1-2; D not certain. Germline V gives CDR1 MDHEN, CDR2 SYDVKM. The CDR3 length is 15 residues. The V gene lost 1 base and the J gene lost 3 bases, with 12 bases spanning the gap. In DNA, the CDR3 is TGTGCCAGCAGTTTATACCGCGGGTATGACTATGGCTACACCTTC. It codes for CASSLYRGYDYGYTF.

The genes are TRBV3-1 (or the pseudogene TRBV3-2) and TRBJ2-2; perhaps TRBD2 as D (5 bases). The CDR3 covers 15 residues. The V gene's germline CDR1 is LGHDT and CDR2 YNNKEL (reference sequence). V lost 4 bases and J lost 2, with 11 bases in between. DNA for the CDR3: TGTGCCAGCAGCCCCCGTGGAGGTAACACCGGGGAGCTGTTTTTT. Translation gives CASSPRGGNTGELFF.

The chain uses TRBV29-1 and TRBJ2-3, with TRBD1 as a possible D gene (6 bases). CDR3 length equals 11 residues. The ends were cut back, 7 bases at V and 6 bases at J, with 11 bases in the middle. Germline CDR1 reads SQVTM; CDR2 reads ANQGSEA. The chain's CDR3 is CSAVRGDTQYF. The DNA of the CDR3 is TGCAGCGCCGTAAGGGGGGATACGCAGTATTTT.

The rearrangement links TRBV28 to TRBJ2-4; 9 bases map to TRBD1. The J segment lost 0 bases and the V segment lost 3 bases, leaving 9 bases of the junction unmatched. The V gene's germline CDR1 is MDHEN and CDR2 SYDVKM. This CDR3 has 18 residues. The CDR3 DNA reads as TGTGCCAGCAGTTTGGGGACAGGGATACCTGTAGCCAAAAACATTCAGTACTTC. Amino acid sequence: CASSLGTGIPVAKNIQYF.

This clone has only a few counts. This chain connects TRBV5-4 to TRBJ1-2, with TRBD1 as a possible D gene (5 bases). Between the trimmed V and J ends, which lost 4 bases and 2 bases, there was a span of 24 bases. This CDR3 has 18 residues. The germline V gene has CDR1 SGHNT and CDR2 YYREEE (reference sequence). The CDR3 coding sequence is TGTGCCAGCAGCCCAGAGGGGTTAAGAGGGAGGCGGAACTATGGCTACACCTTC. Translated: CASSPEGLRGRRNYGYTF.

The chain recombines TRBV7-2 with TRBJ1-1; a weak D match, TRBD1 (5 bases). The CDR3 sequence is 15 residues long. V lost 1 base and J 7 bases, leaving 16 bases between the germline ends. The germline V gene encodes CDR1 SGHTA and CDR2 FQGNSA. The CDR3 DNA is TGTGCCAGCAGCTTAGAAGTCGGAGGGACGGGTGAAGCTTTCTTT. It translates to CASSLEVGGTGEAFF.

CDR3 sequence (DNA): TGTGCCAGCAGCTCACAGCCGACAGTAGTCGAGCAGTACTTC. This codes for CASSSQPTVVEQYF. The rearrangement joins TRBV7-6 to TRBJ2-7, with D tentatively TRBD1 (5 bases). Per the germline V gene, CDR1 is SGHVS and CDR2 is FNYEAQ. V lost 4 bases and J lost 6, with 16 bases in between. This CDR3 contains 14 residues.

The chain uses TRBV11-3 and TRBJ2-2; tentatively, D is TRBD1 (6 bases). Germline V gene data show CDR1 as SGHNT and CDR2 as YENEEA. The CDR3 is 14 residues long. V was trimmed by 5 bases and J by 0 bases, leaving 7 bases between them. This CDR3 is CASSGDTNTGELFF. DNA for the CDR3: TGTGCCAGCAGCGGGGACACGAACACCGGGGAGCTGTTTTTT.

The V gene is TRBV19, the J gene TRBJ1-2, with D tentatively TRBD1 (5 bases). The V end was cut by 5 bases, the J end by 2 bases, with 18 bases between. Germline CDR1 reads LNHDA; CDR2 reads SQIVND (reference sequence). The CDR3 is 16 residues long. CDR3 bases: TGTGCCAGTAGTCCGAGCGCGGGACGGCCGAACTATGGCTACACCTTC. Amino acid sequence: CASSPSAGRPNYGYTF.

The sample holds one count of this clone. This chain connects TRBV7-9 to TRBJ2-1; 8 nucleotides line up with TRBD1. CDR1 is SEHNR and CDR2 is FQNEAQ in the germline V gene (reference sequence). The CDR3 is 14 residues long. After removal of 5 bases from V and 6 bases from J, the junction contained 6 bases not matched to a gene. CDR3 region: CASSPPTGGNEQFF. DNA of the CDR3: TGTGCCAGCAGCCCTCCTACAGGGGGCAATGAGCAGTTCTTC.

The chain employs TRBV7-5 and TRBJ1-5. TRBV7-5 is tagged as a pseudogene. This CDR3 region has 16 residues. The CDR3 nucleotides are TGTGCCAGAGATCGGGGGGGGAAGAAGCGGCATCAGCCCCAGCATTTT. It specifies CARDRGGKKRHQPQHF.

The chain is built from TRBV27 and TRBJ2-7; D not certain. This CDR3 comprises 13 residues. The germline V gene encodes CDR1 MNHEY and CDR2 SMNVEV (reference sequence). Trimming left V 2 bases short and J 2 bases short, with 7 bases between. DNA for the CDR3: TGTGCCAGCAGTTTAAAGGCGGCCTACGAGCAGTACTTC. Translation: CASSLKAAYEQYF.

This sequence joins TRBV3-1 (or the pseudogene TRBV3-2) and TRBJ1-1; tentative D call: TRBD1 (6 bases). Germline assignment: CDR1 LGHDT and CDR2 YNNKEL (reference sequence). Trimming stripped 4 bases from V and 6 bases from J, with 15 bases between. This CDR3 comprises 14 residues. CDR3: CASSPTGSGAEAFF. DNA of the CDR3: TGTGCCAGCAGCCCTACAGGGTCAGGCGCTGAAGCTTTCTTT.

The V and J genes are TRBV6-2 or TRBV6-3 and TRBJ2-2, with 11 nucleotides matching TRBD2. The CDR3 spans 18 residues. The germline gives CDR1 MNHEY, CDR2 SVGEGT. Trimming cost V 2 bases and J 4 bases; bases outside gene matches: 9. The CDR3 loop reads CASSYPSRLAGLTGELFF. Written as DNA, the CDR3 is TGTGCCAGCAGTTACCCGAGCAGACTAGCGGGGCTCACCGGGGAGCTGTTTTTT.

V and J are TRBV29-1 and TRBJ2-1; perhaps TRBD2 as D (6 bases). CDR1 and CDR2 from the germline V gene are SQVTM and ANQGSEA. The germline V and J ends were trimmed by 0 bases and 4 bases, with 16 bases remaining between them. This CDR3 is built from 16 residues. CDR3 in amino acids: CSVEDLQEGRYNEQFF. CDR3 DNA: TGCAGCGTTGAAGATCTCCAGGAGGGCCGGTACAATGAGCAGTTCTTC.

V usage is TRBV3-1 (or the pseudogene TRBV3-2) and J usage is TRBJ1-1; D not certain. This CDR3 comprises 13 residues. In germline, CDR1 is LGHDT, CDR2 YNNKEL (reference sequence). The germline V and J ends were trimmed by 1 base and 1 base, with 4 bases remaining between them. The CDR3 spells CASSQVANTEAFF. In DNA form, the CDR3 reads TGTGCCAGCAGCCAAGTAGCGAACACTGAAGCTTTCTTT.

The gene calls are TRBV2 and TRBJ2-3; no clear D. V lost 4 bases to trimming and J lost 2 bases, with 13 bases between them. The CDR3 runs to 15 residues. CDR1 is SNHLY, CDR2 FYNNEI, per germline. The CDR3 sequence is CASSGAVFPTDTQYF. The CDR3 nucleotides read TGTGCCAGCAGTGGGGCCGTCTTCCCCACAGATACGCAGTATTTT.

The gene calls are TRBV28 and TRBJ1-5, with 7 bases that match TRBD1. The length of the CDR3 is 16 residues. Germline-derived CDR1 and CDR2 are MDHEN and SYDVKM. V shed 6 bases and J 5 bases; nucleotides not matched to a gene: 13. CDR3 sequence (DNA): TGTGCCAGCAGCCCTGCAGGGGGGAATTGGGATCAGCCCCAGCATTTT. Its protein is CASSPAGGNWDQPQHF.

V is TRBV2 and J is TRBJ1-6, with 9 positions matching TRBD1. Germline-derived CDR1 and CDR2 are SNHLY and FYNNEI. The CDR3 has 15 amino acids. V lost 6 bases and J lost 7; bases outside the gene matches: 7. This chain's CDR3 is CASRGTGNPNSPLHF. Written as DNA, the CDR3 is TGTGCCAGCAGGGGGACAGGGAACCCAAATTCACCCCTCCACTTT.

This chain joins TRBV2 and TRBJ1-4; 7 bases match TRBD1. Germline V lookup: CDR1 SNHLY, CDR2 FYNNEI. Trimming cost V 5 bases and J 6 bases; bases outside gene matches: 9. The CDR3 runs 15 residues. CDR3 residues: CASSLSGQRHEKLFF. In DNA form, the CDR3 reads TGTGCCAGCAGTTTATCGGGACAGCGCCATGAAAAACTGTTTTTT. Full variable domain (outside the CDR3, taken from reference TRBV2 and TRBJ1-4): EPEVTQTPSHQVTQMGQEVILRCVPISNHLYFYWYRQILGQKVEFLVSFYNNEISEKSEIFDDQFSVERPDGSNFTLKIRSTKLEDSAMYFCASSLSGQRHEKLFFGSGTQLSVL.

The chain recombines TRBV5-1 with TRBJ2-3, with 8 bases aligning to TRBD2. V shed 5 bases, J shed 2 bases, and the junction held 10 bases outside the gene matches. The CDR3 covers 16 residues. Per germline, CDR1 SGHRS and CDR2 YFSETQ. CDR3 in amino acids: CASRDGASGFTDTQYF. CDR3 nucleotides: TGCGCCAGCAGGGACGGCGCTAGCGGGTTCACAGATACGCAGTATTTT.

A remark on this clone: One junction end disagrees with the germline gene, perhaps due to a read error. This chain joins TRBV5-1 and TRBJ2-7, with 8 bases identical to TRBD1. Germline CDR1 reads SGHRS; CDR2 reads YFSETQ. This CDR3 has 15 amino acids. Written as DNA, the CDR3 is TGCGCCAGCAGCTTGGAGGGACAGGTATCCTCCGAGCAGTACTTC. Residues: CASSLEGQVSSEQYF.

CDR3 in DNA: TGTGCCTGGAGTGACTGGAGGGGGCTTGGAAACACCATATATTTT. This sequence encodes CAWSDWRGLGNTIYF. The rearrangement joins TRBV30 to TRBJ1-3, with TRBD1 matching 7 bases. The germline V gene encodes CDR1 GTSNPN and CDR2 SVGIG (reference sequence). Trimming removed 1 base from V and 3 bases from J; junction bases left unmatched: 6. This CDR3 spans 15 amino acids.